These T cell receptor beta chains were read from a single sample in a study of T cell repertoires in cytomegalovirus infection. These receptors lack a known antigen. Each CDR3 protein gets one entry after TCRdb re-called the reads with MiXCR. Of roughly 87,000 distinct CDR3 sequences in the sample, 25% to 30% were seen once. Sequences were derived from CD8+ T cells from cultured PBMCs, sampled from culture after CMV antigen stimulation. The origin of the receptors is a human donor in good health (CMV status not recorded). Some clones in this sample may be carry-over from other donors' samples. The conserved cysteine and the conserved F or W are not part of the CDR3 here. Some rows mark clone size as missing; the rest say once, few, many or name a class of expanded clone.

j_gene,v_gene,abundance,len,CDR3aa
TRBJ1-6,TRBV12-3/TRBV12-4,many,13,ASSLATGVGSPLH
TRBJ1-1,TRBV19,NA,14,ASSIPTESMNTEAF
TRBJ2-2,TRBV29-1,NA,11,SVNIYGTGELF
TRBJ2-1,TRBV6-1,many,11,ASSPSFYNEQF
TRBJ2-7,TRBV19,few,12,ASSIRDGAYEQY
TRBJ2-5,TRBV15,NA,13,TTSRWLAGGETQY
TRBJ1-5,TRBV12-3/TRBV12-4,NA,12,ASTDRVRYQPQH
TRBJ2-2,TRBV3-1,many,13,ASSHRPPGTGELF
TRBJ1-1,TRBV7-4,NA,12,ASRTMQENTEAF
TRBJ2-1,TRBV4-1,NA,11,ASSQTSQNEQF
TRBJ2-7,TRBV19,NA,13,ASSLAGGGTYEQY
TRBJ2-7,TRBV18,few,13,ASSTTGTGGDEQY
TRBJ2-6,TRBV9,few,15,ASSVDPLAPGANVLT
TRBJ1-1,TRBV10-3,few,9,AISQDREAF
TRBJ2-1,TRBV5-4,NA,14,ASSLAPGGGYNEQF
TRBJ2-3,TRBV7-2,many,12,ASSPSSYTDTQY